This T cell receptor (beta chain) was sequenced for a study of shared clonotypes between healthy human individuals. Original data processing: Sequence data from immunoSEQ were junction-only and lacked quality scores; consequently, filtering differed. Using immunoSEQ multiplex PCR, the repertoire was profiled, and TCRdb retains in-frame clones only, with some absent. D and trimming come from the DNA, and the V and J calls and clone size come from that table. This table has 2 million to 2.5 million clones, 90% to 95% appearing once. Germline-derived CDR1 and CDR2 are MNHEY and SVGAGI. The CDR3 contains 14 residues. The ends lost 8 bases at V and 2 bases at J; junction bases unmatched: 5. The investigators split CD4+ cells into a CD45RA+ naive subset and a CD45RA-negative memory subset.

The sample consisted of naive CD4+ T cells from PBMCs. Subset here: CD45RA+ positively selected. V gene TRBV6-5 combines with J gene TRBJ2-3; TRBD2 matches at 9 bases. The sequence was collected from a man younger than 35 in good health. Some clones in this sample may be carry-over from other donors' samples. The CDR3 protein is CASRLAGPTDTQYF. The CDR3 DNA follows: TGTGCCAGCCGGCTAGCGGGGCCCACAGATACGCAGTATTTT.